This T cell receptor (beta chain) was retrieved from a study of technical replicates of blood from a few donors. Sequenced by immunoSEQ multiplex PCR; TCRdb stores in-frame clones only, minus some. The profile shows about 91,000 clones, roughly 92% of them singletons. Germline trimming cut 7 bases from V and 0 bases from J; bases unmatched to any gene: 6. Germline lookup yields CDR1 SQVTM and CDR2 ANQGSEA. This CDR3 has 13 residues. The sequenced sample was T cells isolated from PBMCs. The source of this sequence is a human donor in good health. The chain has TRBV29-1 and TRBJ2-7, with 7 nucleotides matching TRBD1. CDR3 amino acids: CSAGTVNSYEQYF. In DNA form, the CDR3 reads TGCAGCGCCGGGACAGTAAACTCCTACGAGCAGTACTTC.